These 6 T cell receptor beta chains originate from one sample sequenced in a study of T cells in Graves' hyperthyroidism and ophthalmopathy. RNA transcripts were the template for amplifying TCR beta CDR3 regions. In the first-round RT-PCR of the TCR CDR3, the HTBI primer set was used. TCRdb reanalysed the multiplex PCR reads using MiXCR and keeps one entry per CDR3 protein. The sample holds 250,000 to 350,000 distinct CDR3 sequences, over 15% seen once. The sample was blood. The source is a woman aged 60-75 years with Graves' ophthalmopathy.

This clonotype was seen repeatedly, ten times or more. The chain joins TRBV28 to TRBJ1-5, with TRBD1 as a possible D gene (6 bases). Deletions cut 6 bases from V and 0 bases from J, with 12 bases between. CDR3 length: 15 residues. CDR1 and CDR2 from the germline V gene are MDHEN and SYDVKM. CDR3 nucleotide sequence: TGTGCCAGCAGAACATGGACAGTTAGCAATCAGCCCCAGCATTTT. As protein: CASRTWTVSNQPQHF.

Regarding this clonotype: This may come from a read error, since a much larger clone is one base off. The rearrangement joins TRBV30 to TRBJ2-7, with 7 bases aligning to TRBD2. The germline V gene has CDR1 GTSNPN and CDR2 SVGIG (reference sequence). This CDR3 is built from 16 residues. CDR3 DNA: TGTGCCGGGAGTGCGATGTTAGCGGGTTCTTCCTACGAGCAGTACTTC. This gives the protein CAGSAMLAGSSYEQYF.

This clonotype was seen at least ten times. CDR3 nucleotides: TGTGCCAGCAGTCGGACTAGCGGGAGGGAGTTCTTC. The encoded protein is CASSRTSGREFF. The chain recombines TRBV2 with TRBJ2-1; 15 positions match TRBD2. Per the germline V gene, CDR1 is SNHLY and CDR2 is FYNNEI. After removal of 5 bases from V and 14 bases from J, the junction contained 1 base not matched to a gene. CDR3 length equals 12 residues.

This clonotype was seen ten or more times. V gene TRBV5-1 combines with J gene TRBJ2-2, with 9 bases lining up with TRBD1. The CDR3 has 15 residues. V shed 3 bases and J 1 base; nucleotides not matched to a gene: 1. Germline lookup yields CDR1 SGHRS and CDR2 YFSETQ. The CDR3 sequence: CASSWGQGNTGELFF. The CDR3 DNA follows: TGCGCCAGCAGCTGGGGACAGGGGAACACCGGGGAGCTGTTTTTT. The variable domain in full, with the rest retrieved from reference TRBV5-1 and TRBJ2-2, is KAGVTQTPRYLIKTRGQQVTLSCSPISGHRSVSWYQQTPGQGLQFLFEYFSETQRNKGNFPGRFSGRQFSNSRSEMNVSTLELGDSALYLCASSWGQGNTGELFFGEGSRLTVL.

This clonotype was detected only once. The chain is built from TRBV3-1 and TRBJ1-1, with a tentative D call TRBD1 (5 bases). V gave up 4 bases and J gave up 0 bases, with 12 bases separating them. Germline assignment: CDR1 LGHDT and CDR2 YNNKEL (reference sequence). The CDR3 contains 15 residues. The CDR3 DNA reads TGTGCCAGCAGCCGTGGGACGGGGTTGAACACTGAAGCTTTCTTT. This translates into CASSRGTGLNTEAFF.

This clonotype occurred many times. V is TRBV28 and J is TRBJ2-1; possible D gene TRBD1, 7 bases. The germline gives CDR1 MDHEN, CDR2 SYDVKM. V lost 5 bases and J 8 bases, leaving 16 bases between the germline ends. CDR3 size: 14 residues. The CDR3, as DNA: TGTGCCAGCAGTGCCGCCGACAGGGAGGATGAGCAGTTCTTC. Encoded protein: CASSAADREDEQFF.